The clone carrying this TCR beta chain has more than one count but fewer than ten. With V trimmed by 5 bases and J by 7 bases, 8 bases remained unmatched. The CDR3 is 15 residues long. The germline V gene encodes CDR1 MNHEY and CDR2 SVGEGT. This sample was included in a study of T cell repertoires in cytomegalovirus infection. TCRdb re-called the reads with MiXCR, one entry per CDR3 protein. The data contain about 450,000 distinct CDR3 sequences, 31% of them singletons. This clonotype was obtained from a human donor in good health (CMV status not recorded). Some clones in this sample may be carry-over from other donors' samples. The chain has TRBV6-2 or TRBV6-3 and TRBJ2-2; 9 nucleotides match TRBD1. Specimen: PBMCs. The CDR3 here is CASSGSRQGVGELFF. Written as DNA, the CDR3 is TGTGCCAGCAGTGGGAGCAGACAGGGGGTCGGGGAGCTGTTTTTT.